This T cell receptor (beta chain) was sequenced for a study of blood T cell repertoires in COVID-19. V shed 5 bases and J shed 4 bases, with 20 bases lying between them. This CDR3 has 16 amino acids. The V gene's germline CDR1 is SGHVS and CDR2 FQNEAQ. Profiled with immunoSEQ multiplex PCR; TCRdb holds only in-frame clones, not every one. Of about 200,000 clones listed, nearly 90% are singletons. The material sequenced was peripheral blood. This chain uses TRBV7-8 with TRBJ1-2, with D perhaps matching TRBD1 (6 bases). The receptor was derived from a man aged 50 or older with COVID-19, enrolled during active disease. Here the CDR3 reads CASSADTGIRGYGYTF. As DNA, the CDR3 is TGTGCCAGCAGCGCGGATACAGGGATCCGGGGCTATGGCTACACCTTC.